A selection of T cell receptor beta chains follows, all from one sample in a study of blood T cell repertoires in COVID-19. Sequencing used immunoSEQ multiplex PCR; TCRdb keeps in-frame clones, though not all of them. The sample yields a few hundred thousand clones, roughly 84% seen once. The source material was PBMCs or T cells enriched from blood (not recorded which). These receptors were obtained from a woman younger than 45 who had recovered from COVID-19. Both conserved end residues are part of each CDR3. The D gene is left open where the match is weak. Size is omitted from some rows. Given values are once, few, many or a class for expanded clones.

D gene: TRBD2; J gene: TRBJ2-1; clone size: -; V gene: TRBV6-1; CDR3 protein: CASSDQTSGGLIFYNEQFF; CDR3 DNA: TGTGCCAGCAGTGACCAAACTAGCGGGGGCCTAATATTCTACAATGAGCAGTTCTTC
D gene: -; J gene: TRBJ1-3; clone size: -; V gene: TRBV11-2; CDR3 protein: CASSPTSGGGLTGNTIYF; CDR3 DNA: TGTGCCAGCAGCCCTACCTCCGGGGGGGGGCTGACTGGAAACACCATATATTTT
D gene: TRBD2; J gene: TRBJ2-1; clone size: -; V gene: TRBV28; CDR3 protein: CASSFLSGRFYNEQFF; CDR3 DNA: TGTGCCAGCAGTTTTCTCAGCGGGAGATTTTACAATGAGCAGTTCTTC
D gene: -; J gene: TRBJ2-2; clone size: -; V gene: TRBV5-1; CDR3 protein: CASSDTQGAGELFF; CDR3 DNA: TGCGCCAGCAGCGACACCCAGGGTGCCGGGGAGCTGTTTTTT
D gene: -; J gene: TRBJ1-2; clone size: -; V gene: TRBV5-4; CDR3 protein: CASSLAGIEGYTF; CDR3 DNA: TGTGCCAGCAGCTTGGCAGGGATCGAGGGCTACACCTTC
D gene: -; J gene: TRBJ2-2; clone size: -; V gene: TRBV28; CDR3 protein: CASGGADRSFANTGELFF; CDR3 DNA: TGTGCCAGCGGGGGAGCCGACAGGTCATTCGCGAACACCGGGGAGCTGTTTTTT
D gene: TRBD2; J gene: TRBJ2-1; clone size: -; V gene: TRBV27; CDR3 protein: CASSTGLAGYNEQFF; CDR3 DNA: TGTGCCAGCAGTACTGGACTAGCGGGGTACAATGAGCAGTTCTTC
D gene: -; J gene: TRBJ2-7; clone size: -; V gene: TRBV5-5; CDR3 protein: CASSPFYEQYF; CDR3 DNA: TGTGCCAGCAGTCCATTCTACGAGCAGTACTTC
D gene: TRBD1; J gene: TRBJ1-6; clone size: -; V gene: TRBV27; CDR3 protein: CASSLGQGQIALHF; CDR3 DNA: TGTGCCAGCAGTCTAGGACAGGGGCAAATTGCCCTCCACTTT
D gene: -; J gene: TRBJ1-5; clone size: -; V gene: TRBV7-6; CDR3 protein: CASRLKPGSNQPQHF; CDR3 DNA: TGTGCCAGCAGACTCAAACCAGGTAGCAATCAGCCCCAGCATTTT
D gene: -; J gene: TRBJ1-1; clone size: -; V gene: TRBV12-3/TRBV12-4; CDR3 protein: CASRTLNTEAFF; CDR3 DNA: TGTGCCAGCAGGACATTGAACACTGAAGCTTTCTTT
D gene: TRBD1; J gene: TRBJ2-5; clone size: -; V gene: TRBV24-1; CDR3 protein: CATSDGSQGLVETQYF; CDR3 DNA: TGTGCCACCAGTGATGGATCACAGGGGTTGGTAGAGACCCAGTACTTC
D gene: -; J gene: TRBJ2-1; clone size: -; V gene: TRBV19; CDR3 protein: CASGRAEGPVSREQFF; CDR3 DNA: TGTGCCAGTGGTCGTGCGGAGGGCCCTGTTTCTCGTGAGCAGTTCTTC
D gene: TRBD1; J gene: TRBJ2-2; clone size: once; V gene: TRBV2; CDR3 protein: CASTGQGLSNTGELFF; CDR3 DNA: TGTGCCAGCACCGGACAGGGGTTGTCGAACACCGGGGAGCTGTTTTTT
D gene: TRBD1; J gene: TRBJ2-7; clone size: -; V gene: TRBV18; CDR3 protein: CASSPSGQVTYEQYF; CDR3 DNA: TGTGCCAGCTCACCAAGCGGACAGGTAACCTACGAGCAGTACTTC
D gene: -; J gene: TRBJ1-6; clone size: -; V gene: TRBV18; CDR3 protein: CASSPRGGGDSPLHF; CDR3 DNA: TGTGCCAGCTCACCTCGTGGGGGCGGCGATTCACCCCTCCACTTT
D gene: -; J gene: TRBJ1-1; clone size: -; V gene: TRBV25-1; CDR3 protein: CASSGGGGTEAFF; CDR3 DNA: TGTGCCAGCAGTGGGGGGGGTGGGACTGAAGCTTTCTTT
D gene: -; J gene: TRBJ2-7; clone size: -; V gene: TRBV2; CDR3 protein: CASVRSYEQYF; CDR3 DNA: TGTGCCAGCGTCAGGTCCTACGAGCAGTACTTC
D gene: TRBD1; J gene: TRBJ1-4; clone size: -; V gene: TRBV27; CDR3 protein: CASRGGRKLFF; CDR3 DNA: TGTGCCAGCAGAGGGGGCAGAAAACTGTTTTTT
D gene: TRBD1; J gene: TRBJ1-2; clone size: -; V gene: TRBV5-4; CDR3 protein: CASSPGQGVHGYTF; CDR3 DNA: TGTGCCAGCAGCCCCGGACAGGGTGTGCATGGCTACACCTTC
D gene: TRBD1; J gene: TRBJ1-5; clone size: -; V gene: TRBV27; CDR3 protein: CASSLGFQGDQPQHF; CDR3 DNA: TGTGCCAGCAGTTTGGGCTTCCAGGGGGATCAGCCCCAGCATTTT
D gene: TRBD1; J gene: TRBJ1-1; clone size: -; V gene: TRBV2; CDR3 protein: CASRSTGDTEAFF; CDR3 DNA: TGTGCCAGCAGATCAACAGGGGACACTGAAGCTTTCTTT
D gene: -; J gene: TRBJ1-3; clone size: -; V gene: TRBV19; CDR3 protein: CANSRGYFLGSGNTIYF; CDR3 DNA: TGTGCCAACTCACGGGGGTACTTCCTTGGATCTGGAAACACCATATATTTT
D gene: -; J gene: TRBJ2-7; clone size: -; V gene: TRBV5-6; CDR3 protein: CASSLREDESYEQYF; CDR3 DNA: TGTGCCAGCAGCTTGAGGGAGGATGAATCCTACGAGCAGTACTTC
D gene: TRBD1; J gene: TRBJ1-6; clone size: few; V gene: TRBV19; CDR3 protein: CASSIGVRGSNSPLHF; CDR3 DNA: TGTGCCAGTAGTATAGGTGTCAGGGGGAGCAATTCACCCCTCCACTTT
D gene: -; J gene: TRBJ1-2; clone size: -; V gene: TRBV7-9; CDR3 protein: CASSGESYGYTF; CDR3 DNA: TGTGCCAGCAGCGGGGAGTCCTATGGCTACACCTTC
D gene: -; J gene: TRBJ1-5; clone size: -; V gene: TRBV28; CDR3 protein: CASSWGSRSNQPQHF; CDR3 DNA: TGTGCCAGCAGTTGGGGCAGCCGTAGCAATCAGCCCCAGCATTTT
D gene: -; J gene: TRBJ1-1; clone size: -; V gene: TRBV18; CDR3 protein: CASSQAGTLNTEAFF; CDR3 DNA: TGTGCCAGCTCACAAGCCGGGACATTGAACACTGAAGCTTTCTTT
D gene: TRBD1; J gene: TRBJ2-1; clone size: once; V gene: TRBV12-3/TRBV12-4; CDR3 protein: CASQTGKHNEQFF; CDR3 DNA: TGTGCCAGCCAGACAGGGAAACACAATGAGCAGTTCTTC
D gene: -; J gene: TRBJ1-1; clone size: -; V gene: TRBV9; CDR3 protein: CASSPRSITEAFF; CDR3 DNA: TGTGCCAGCAGCCCTCGGTCGATCACTGAAGCTTTCTTT
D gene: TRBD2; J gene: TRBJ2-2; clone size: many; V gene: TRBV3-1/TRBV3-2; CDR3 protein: CASSQHVAGQTGELFF; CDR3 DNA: TGTGCCAGCAGCCAACATGTAGCGGGGCAAACCGGGGAGCTGTTTTTT
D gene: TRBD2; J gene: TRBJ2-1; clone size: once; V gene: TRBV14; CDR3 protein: CASSQVGGTSHSSEQFF; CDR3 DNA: TGTGCCAGCAGCCAAGTAGGGGGGACTAGCCACTCCAGTGAGCAGTTCTTC